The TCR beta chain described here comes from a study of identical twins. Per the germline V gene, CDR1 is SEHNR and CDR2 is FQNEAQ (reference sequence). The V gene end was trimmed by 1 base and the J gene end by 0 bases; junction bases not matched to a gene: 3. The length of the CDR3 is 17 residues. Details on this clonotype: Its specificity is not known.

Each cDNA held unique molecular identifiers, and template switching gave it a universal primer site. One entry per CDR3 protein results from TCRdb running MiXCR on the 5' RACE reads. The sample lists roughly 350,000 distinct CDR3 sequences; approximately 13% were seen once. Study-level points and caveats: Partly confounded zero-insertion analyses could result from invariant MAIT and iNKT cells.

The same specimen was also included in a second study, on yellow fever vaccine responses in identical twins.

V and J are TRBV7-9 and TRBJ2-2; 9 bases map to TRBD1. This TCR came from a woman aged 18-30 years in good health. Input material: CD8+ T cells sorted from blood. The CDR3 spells CASSLVWDRANTGELFF. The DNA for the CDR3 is TGTGCCAGCAGCTTAGTGTGGGACAGGGCGAACACCGGGGAGCTGTTTTTT.